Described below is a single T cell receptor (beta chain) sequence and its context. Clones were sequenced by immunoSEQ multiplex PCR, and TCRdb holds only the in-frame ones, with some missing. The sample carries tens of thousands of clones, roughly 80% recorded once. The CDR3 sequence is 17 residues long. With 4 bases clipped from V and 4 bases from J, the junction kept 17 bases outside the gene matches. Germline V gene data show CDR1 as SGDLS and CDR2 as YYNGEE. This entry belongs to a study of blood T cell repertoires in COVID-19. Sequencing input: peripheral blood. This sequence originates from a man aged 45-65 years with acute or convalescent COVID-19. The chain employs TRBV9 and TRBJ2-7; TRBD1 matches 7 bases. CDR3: CASSYRPTGTALYEQYF. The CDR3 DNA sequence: TGTGCCAGCAGCTATCGACCAACCGGGACAGCTCTATACGAGCAGTACTTC.